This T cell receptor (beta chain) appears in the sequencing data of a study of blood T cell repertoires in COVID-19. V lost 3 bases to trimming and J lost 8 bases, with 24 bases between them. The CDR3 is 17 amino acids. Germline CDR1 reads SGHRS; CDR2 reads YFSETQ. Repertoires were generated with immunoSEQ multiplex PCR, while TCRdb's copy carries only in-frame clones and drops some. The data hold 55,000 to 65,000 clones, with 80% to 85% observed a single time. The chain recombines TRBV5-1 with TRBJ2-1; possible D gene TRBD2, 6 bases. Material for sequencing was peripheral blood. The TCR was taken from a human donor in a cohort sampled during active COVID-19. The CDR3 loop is CASSSIGVGGNSDEQFF. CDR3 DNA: TGCGCCAGCAGCTCTATAGGTGTGGGGGGTAATTCCGATGAGCAGTTCTTC. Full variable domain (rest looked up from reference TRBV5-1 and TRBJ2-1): KAGVTQTPRYLIKTRGQQVTLSCSPISGHRSVSWYQQTPGQGLQFLFEYFSETQRNKGNFPGRFSGRQFSNSRSEMNVSTLELGDSALYLCASSSIGVGGNSDEQFFGPGTRLTVL.